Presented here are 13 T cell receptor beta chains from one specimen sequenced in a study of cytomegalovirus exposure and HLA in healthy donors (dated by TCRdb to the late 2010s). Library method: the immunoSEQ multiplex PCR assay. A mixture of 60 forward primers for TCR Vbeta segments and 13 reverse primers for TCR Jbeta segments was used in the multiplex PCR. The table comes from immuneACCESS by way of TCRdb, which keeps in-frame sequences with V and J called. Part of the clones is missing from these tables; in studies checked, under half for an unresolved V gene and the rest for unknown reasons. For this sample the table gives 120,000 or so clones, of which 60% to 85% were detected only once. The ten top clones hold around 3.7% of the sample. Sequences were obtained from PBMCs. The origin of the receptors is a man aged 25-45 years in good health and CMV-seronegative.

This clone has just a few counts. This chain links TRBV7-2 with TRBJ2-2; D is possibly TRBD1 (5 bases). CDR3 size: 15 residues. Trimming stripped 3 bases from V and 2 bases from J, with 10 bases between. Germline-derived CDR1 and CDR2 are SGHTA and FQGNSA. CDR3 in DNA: TGTGCCAGCAGCTTCCCTGGACACAACACCGGGGAGCTGTTTTTT. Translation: CASSFPGHNTGELFF.

The CDR3 spells CASSQDQGDGDYTF. CDR3 sequence (DNA): TGCGCCAGCAGCCAAGATCAAGGAGATGGTGACTACACCTTC. This chain connects TRBV4-1 to TRBJ1-2; no reliable D call. The CDR3 loop spans 14 amino acids. V was pared by 0 bases and J by 10 bases, with 15 bases between. Germline V gene data show CDR1 as MGHRA and CDR2 as YSYEKL.

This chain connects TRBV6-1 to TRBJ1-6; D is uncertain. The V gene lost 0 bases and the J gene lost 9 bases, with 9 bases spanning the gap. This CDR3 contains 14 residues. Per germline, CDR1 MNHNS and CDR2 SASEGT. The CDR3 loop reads CASSEARVTSPLHF. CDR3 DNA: TGTGCCAGCAGTGAAGCCCGGGTCACTTCACCCCTCCACTTT.

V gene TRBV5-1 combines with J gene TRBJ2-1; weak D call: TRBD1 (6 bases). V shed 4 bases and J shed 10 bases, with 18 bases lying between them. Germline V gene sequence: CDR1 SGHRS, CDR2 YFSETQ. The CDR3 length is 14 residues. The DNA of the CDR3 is TGCGCCAGCAGCCACGGAGAACAGGGTAGAGAGCAGTTCTTC. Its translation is CASSHGEQGREQFF.

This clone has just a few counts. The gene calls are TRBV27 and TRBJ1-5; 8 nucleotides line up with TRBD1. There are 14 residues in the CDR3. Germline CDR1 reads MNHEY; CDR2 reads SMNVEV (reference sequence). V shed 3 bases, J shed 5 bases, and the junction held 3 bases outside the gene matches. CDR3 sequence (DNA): TGTGCCAGCAGTTTGGACAGGGAAGATCAGCCCCAGCATTTT. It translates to CASSLDREDQPQHF.

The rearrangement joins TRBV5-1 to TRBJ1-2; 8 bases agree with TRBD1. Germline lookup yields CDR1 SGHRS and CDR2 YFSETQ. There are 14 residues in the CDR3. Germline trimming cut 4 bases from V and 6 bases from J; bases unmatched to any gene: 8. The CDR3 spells CASSPGGAVNGYTF. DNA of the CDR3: TGCGCCAGCAGCCCAGGGGGCGCGGTAAATGGCTACACCTTC.

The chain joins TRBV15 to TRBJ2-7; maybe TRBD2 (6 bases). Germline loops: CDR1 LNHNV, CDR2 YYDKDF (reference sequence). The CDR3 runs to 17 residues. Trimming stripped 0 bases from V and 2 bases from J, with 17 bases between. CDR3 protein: CATSRDLTDYYAYEQYF. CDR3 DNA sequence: TGTGCCACCAGCAGAGATTTGACGGACTATTACGCCTACGAGCAGTACTTC.

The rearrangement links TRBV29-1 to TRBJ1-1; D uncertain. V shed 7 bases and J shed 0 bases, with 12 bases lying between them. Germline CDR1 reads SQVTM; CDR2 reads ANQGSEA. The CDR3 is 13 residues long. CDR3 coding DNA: TGCAGCGGTGCCCAGAACATGAACACTGAAGCTTTCTTT. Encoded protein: CSGAQNMNTEAFF.

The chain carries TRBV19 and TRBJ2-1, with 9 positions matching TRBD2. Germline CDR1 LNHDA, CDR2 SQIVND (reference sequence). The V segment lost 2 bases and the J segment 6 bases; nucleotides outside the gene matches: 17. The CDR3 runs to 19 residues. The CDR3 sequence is CASSIRGRGAGSGSNEQFF. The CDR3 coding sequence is TGTGCCAGTAGTATAAGGGGCAGGGGCGCGGGTAGCGGGAGCAATGAGCAGTTCTTC.

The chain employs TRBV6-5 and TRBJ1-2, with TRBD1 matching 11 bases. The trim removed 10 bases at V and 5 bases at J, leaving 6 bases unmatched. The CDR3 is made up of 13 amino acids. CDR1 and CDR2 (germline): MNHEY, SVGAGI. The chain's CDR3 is CATGDRGRYGYTF. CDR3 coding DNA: TGTGCCACCGGGGACAGGGGGAGGTATGGCTACACCTTC.

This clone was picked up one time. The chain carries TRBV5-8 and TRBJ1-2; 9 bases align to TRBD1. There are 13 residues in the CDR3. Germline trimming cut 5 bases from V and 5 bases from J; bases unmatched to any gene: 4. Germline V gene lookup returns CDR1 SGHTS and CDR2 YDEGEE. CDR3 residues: CASSSGQGYGYTF. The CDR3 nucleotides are TGTGCCAGCAGTTCGGGACAGGGTTATGGCTACACCTTC.

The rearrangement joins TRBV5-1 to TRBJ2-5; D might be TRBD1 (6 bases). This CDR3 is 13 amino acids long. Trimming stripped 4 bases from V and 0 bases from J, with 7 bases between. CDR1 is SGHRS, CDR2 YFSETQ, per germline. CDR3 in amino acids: CASSGDNQETQYF. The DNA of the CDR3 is TGCGCCAGCAGCGGGGACAACCAAGAGACCCAGTACTTC. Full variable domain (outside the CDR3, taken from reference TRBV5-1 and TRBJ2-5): KAGVTQTPRYLIKTRGQQVTLSCSPISGHRSVSWYQQTPGQGLQFLFEYFSETQRNKGNFPGRFSGRQFSNSRSEMNVSTLELGDSALYLCASSGDNQETQYFGPGTRLLVL.

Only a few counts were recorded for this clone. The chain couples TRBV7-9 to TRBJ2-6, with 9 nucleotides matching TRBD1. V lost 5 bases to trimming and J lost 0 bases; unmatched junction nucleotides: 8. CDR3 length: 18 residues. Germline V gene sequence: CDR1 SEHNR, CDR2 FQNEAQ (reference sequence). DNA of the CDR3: TGTGCCAGCAGCCCACAGGGGGCAGCATACTCTGGGGCCAACGTCCTGACTTTC. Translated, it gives CASSPQGAAYSGANVLTF.